This T cell receptor beta chain was obtained from a study of T cell responses to AZD1222 COVID-19 vaccine. Study-wide findings and caveats: It was only after the peak T cell response that any repertoires were sampled. Most donors were white British, females outnumbered males, and clonal diversity was possibly underestimated.

Sequencing used immunoSEQ multiplex PCR; TCRdb keeps in-frame clones, though not all of them. The sample consists of some 110,000 clones, over 70% of them appearing once. Points on this clone: Its antigen remains unidentified.

The sequence was collected from an adult in good health. This specimen consisted of peripheral blood, obtained on day 0 of AZD1222 vaccination.

The CDR3 loop is CASSEVGVTGGQPQHF. CDR3 sequence (DNA): TGTGCCAGCAGTGAAGTAGGGGTGACAGGGGGACAGCCCCAGCATTTT. The V and J genes are TRBV6-1 and TRBJ1-5, with TRBD1 matching 9 bases. V was pared by 1 base and J by 7 bases, with 8 bases of the junction left unmatched. In germline, CDR1 is MNHNS, CDR2 SASEGT. This CDR3 comprises 16 residues.